The source of this TCR beta chain is a study of technical replicates of blood from a handful of donors. TCRdb's copy holds only in-frame clones and misses some; the assay was immunoSEQ multiplex PCR. The sample has around 12,000 clones; almost 95% are singletons. Germline trimming cut 4 bases from V and 6 bases from J; bases unmatched to any gene: 3. This CDR3 contains 13 residues. Germline V gives CDR1 SGHNT, CDR2 YYREEE (reference sequence). The J gene is TRBJ2-3, the V gene TRBV5-4, with 9 bases fitting TRBD1. Sequenced material: PBMCs. The clonotype originates from a human donor in good health. The CDR3 DNA is TGTGCCAGCAGCGAGACAGGGGGGGATACGCAGTATTTT. This sequence encodes CASSETGGDTQYF.